This paragraph covers one T cell receptor beta chain sequence. Its antigen remains unknown. This entry belongs to a study of post-analysis software for immune sequencing data. Points from the study as a whole: Patients showed TRBV5-6, TRBV5-1 and TRBV20-1 among 4 or 5 TRBV segments more frequent than in controls. Normalized Chao1 diversity was significantly lower in multiple sclerosis patients than in controls. Strong co-clustering by F measure was seen for same-batch samples.

The TCR beta cDNA libraries contained unique molecular identifiers. The T cell input of about 1 to 10 million gave around 450,000 cDNA molecules. TCRdb re-analysed the PCR reads in MiXCR, keeping a single row per CDR3 protein. The repertoire includes 750,000 to 950,000 distinct CDR3 sequences, about 57% of them detected once, and over 4% sits in the top ten. This CDR3 is built from 12 residues. The germline V gene has CDR1 DFQATT and CDR2 SNEGSKA (reference sequence). V was cut by 6 bases and J by 4 bases, with 12 bases left in between. Sequenced sample: blood. The receptor was isolated from a girl between 10 and 17 years old with multiple sclerosis. The chain recombines TRBV20-1 with TRBJ1-2; D not certain. CDR3 in amino acids: CSATGSVYGYTF. DNA of the CDR3: TGCAGTGCAACGGGCTCCGTCTATGGCTACACCTTC.